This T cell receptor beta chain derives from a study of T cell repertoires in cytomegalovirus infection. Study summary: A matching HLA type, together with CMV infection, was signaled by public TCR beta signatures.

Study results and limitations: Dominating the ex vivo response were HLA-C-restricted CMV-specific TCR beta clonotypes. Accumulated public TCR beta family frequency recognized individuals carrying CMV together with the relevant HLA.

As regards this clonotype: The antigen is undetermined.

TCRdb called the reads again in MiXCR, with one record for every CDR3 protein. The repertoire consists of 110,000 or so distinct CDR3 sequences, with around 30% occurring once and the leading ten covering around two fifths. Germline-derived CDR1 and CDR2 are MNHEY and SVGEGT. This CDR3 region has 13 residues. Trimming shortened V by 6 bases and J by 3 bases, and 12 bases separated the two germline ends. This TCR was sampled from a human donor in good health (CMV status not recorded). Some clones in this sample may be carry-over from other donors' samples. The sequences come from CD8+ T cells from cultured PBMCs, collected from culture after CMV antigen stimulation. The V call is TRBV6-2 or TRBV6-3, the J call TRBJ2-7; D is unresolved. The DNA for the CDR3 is TGTGCCAGCAGCTACGGACCATACTACGAGCAGTACTTC. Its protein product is CASSYGPYYEQYF.